Given below is one T cell receptor (beta chain) in context. The target of this receptor is not known. Qualities for individual bases were not recorded, and no much larger clone is one base off. These data come from a study of T cell repertoires in cytomegalovirus infection (dated by TCRdb to the late 2010s). Study-wide context: The peptide stimulations were aimed at well-studied HLA-B-restricted epitopes as well as recently identified HLA-C-restricted CMV epitopes, whose presentation resists viral immunomodulation. Donor HLA type was relevant to the analysis, because carriage of CMV infection together with the matching HLA type was indicated by public TCR beta signatures.

This sample was sequenced with an Illumina HiSeq 1500. The raw public reads went through TCRdb reprocessing: fastp at Q25, MiXCR clone calling, in-frame beta chains kept. CDR3 protein sequences are deduplicated, and each keeps its most common genes and DNA. The sample has around 340,000 distinct CDR3 sequences on record, 29% of them singletons. The ten largest account for 20% of the sample. The investigation overall reported the following: In the ex vivo response, HLA-C-restricted CMV-specific TCR beta clonotypes were dominant, and in two of eight donors the single most frequent clonotype came from this HLA-C-restricted group. Carriers of CMV infection plus the relevant HLA type were discriminated by the cumulative frequency of public TCR beta family members in the study cohort and in an independent approximately 400-donor cohort.

Sample treatment or condition, as interpreted from the label and publication: in vitro stimulation with specific CMV peptide epitopes to enrich CMV-specific T cells. In the germline V gene, CDR1 corresponds to SGDLS and CDR2 to YYNGEE. V is pared back by 4 bases and J by 6 bases, with 16 bases lying between the germline termini. The CDR3 runs 14 amino acids, cysteine and phenylalanine included. Just the 42-base CDR3 DNA is kept, in frame starting at base 1. The receptor was isolated from a human donor in good health (CMV status not recorded). Some clones in this sample may be carry-over from other donors' samples. The sequence is built from TRBV9 and TRBJ1-2; a confident D gene designation cannot be given. Source: cultured PBMCs, taken from culture after CMV antigen stimulation. The DNA is TGTGCCAGCAGCCCCGGGAGAGGAATTGATGGCTACACCTTC. It specifies CASSPGRGIDGYTF.